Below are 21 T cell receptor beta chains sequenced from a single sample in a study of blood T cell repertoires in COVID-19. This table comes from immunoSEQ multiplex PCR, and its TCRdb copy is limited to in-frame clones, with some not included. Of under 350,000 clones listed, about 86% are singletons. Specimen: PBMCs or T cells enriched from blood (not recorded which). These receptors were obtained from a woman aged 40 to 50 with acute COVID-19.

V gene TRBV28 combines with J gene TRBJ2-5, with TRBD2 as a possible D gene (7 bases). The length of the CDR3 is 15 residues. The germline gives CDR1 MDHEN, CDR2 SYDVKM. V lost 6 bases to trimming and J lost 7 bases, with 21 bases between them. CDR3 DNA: TGTGCCAGCAGCCTAGGGGGGGCGTCAAGGCCGACCCAGTACTTC. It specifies CASSLGGASRPTQYF.

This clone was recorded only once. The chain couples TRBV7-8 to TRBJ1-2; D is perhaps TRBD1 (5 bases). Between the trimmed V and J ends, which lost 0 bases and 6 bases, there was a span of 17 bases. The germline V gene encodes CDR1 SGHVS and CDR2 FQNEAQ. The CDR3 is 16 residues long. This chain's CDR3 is CASSLATGATRNGYTF. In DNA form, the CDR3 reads TGTGCCAGCAGCTTAGCGACTGGGGCCACCCGAAATGGCTACACCTTC. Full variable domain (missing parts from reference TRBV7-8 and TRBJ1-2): GAGVSQSPRYKVAKRGQDVALRCDPISGHVSLFWYQQALGQGPEFLTYFQNEAQLDKSGLPSDRFFAERPEGSVSTLKIQRTQQEDSAVYLCASSLATGATRNGYTFGSGTRLTVV.

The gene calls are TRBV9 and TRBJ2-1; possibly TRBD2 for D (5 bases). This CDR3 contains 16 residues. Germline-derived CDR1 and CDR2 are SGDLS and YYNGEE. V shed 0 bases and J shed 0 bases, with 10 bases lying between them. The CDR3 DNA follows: TGTGCCAGCAGCGTAGTAGCGTCAAGCTCCTACAATGAGCAGTTCTTC. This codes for CASSVVASSSYNEQFF.

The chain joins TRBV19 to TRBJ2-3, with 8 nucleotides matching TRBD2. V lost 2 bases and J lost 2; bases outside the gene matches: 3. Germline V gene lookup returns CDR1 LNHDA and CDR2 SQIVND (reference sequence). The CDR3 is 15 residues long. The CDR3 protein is CASSIKAGDTDTQYF. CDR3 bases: TGTGCCAGTAGTATAAAAGCGGGGGACACAGATACGCAGTATTTT.

CDR3 in DNA: TGTGCCATCAGTGGAAGTTATAGCGGGGGCACCTACGAGCAGTACTTC. It yields the protein CAISGSYSGGTYEQYF. The chain links TRBV10-3 to TRBJ2-7; 9 bases are a match to TRBD2. The V gene end was trimmed by 4 bases and the J gene end by 2 bases; junction bases not matched to a gene: 9. Germline V CDR1 and CDR2: ENHRY, SYGVKD. This CDR3 spans 16 amino acids.

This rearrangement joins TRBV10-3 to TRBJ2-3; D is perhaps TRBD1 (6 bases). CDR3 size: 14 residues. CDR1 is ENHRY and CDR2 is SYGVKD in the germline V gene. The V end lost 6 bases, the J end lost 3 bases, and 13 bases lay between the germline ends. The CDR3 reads CAISDARGTDTQYF. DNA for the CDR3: TGTGCCATCAGCGACGCTAGGGGGACAGATACGCAGTATTTT.

CDR3 bases: TGTGCCAGCAGCCCTAGCGGGAGCACCGGGGAGCTGTTTTTT. Its protein is CASSPSGSTGELFF. The chain couples TRBV28 to TRBJ2-2, with 10 bases matching TRBD2. The CDR3 has 14 residues. Germline trimming cut 6 bases from V and 4 bases from J; bases unmatched to any gene: 2. Germline V CDR1 and CDR2: MDHEN, SYDVKM.

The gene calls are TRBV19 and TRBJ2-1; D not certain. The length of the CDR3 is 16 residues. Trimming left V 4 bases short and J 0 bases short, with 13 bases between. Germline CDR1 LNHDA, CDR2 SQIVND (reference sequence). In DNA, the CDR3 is TGTGCCAGTAGTACCCGAGCGAAAAGCTCCTACAATGAGCAGTTCTTC. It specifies CASSTRAKSSYNEQFF.

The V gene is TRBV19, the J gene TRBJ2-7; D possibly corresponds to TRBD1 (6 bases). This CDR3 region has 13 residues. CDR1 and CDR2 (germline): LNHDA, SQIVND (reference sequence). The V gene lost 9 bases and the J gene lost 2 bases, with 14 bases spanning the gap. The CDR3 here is CASAQGSPYEQYF. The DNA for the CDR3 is TGTGCCAGCGCACAGGGAAGCCCCTACGAGCAGTACTTC.

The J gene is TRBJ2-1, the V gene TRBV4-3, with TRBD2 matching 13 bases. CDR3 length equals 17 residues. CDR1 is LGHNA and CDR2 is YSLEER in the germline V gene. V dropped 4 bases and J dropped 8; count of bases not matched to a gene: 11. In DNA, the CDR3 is TGCGCCAGCAGCCTAAGACCGGGACTAGCGGGGATCGATGAGCAGTTCTTC. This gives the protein CASSLRPGLAGIDEQFF.

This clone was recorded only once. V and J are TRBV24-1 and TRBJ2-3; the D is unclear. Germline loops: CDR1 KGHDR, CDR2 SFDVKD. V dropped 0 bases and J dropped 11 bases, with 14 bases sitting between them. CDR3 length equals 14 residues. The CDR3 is CATSDLKDGLRQYF. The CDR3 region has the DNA TGTGCCACCAGTGATTTGAAGGATGGGCTGAGGCAGTATTTT.

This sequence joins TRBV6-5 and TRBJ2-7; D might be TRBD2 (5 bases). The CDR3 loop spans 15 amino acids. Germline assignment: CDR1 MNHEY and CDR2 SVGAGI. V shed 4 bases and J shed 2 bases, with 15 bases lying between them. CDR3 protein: CASSSSSSLPYEQYF. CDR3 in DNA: TGTGCCAGCAGTTCCAGTTCTAGCCTCCCCTACGAGCAGTACTTC.

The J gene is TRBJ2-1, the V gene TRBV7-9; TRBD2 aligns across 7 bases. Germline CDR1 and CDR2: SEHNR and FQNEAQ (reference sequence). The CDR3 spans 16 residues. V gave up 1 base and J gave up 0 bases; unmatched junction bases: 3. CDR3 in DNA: TGTGCCAGCAGCTTAGGCCGCGGGAGCTCCTACAATGAGCAGTTCTTC. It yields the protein CASSLGRGSSYNEQFF.

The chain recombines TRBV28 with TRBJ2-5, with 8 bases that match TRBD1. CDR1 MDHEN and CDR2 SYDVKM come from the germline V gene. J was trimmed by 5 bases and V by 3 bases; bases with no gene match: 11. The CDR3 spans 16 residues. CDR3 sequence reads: CASSFPHSGGAETQYF. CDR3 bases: TGTGCCAGCAGTTTCCCCCACTCAGGGGGCGCGGAGACCCAGTACTTC.

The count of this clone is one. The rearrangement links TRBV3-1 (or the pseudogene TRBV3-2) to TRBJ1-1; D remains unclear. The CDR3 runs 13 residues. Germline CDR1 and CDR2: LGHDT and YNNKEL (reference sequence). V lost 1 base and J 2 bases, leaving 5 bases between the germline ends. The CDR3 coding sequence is TGTGCCAGCAGCCAAGCACTTAACACTGAAGCTTTCTTT. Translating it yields CASSQALNTEAFF.

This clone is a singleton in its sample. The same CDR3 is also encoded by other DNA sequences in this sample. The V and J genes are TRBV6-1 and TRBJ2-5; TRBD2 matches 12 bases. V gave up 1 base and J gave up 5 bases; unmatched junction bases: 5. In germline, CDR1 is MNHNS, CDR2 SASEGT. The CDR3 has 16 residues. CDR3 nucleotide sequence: TGTGCCAGCAGTGAAGTTCTAGCGGGGGGGCGGGAGACCCAGTACTTC. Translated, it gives CASSEVLAGGRETQYF.

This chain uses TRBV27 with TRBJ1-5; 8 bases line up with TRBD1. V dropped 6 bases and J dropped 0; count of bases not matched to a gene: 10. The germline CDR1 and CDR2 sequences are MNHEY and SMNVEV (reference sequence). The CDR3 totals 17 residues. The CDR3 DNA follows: TGTGCCAGCAGACAGGGGGGTTGGGATCATAGCAATCAGCCCCAGCATTTT. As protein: CASRQGGWDHSNQPQHF.

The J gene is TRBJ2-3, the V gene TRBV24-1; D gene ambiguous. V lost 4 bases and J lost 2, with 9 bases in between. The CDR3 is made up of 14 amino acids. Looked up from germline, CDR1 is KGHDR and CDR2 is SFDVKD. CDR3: CATSELGATDTQYF. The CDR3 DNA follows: TGTGCCACCAGTGAGTTAGGAGCCACAGATACGCAGTATTTT.

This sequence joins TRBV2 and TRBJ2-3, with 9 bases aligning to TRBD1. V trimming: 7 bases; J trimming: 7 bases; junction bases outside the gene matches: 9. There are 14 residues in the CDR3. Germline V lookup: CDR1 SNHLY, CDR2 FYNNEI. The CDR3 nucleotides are TGTGCCAGCATGGGACAGGGTAATCCCAATACGCAGTATTTT. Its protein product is CASMGQGNPNTQYF.

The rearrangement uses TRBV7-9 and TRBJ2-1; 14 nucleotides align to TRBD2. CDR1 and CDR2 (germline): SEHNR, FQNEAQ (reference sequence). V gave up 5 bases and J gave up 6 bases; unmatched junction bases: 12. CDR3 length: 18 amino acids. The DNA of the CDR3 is TGTGCCAGCAGCCCCCGACCGGGGACTAGCGGGAGTGGCAATGAGCAGTTCTTC. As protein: CASSPRPGTSGSGNEQFF. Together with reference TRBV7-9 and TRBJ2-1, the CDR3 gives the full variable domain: DTGVSQNPRHKITKRGQNVTFRCDPISEHNRLYWYRQTLGQGPEFLTYFQNEAQLEKSRLLSDRFSAERPKGSFSTLEIQRTEQGDSAMYLCASSPRPGTSGSGNEQFFGPGTRLTVL.

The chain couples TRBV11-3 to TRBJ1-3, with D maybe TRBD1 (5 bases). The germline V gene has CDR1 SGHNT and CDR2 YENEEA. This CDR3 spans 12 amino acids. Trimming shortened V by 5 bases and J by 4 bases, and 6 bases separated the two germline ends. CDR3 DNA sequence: TGTGCCAGCAGCCAGGGAGGAAACACCATATATTTT. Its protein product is CASSQGGNTIYF.